The 16 T cell receptor beta chains given below trace back to one sample, sequenced in a study of beta chain features in type 1 diabetes. Expressed TCRB transcripts were sequenced after all isolated RNA was converted to cDNA. Method: immunoSEQ multiplex PCR; TCRdb's copy keeps in-frame clones and lacks some. This sample has about 360,000 clones, with 10% to 15% found just once. Sequencing input: naive CD4+ T cells from blood. Receptors originate from a man between 18 and 29 years old in good health.

In this sample, this clone turned up a few times. The chain joins TRBV5-1 to TRBJ1-2; 8 bases map to TRBD1. V was pared by 0 bases and J by 4 bases, with 8 bases of the junction left unmatched. There are 16 residues in the CDR3. Germline CDR1 reads SGHRS; CDR2 reads YFSETQ. The CDR3 is CASSLARGQAIYGYTF. The CDR3 DNA sequence: TGCGCCAGCAGCTTGGCCAGGGGACAGGCGATCTATGGCTACACCTTC.

CDR3 amino acids: CASSTTTGAAYEQYF. The CDR3 DNA sequence: TGTGCCAGCAGTACTACCACAGGAGCAGCCTACGAGCAGTACTTC. J is TRBJ2-7 and V is TRBV28; a weak D match, TRBD1 (5 bases). There are 15 residues in the CDR3. Trimming removed 5 bases from V and 2 bases from J, with 16 bases in between. The germline CDR1 and CDR2 sequences are MDHEN and SYDVKM.

The chain links TRBV29-1 to TRBJ2-3, with 12 bases that match TRBD1. The CDR3 length is 14 residues. Germline CDR1 and CDR2: SQVTM and ANQGSEA. The V gene end was trimmed by 6 bases and the J gene end by 2 bases; junction bases not matched to a gene: 3. CDR3 loop: CSVWDRGLTDTQYF. For the CDR3, the DNA is TGCAGCGTCTGGGACAGGGGGCTCACAGATACGCAGTATTTT.

The chain couples TRBV9 to TRBJ2-7; 8 bases are a match to TRBD1. V lost 0 bases to trimming and J lost 2 bases; unmatched junction nucleotides: 4. The CDR3 loop spans 15 amino acids. Germline V gene sequence: CDR1 SGDLS, CDR2 YYNGEE. CDR3 in amino acids: CASSVGGQETYEQYF. In nucleotides, the CDR3 is TGTGCCAGCAGCGTAGGGGGACAGGAAACCTACGAGCAGTACTTC.

The CDR3 DNA sequence: TGCGCCAGCAGCCAACCTGACAGGCCTCGGGACACTGAAGCTTTCTTT. Amino acids: CASSQPDRPRDTEAFF. The chain has TRBV5-1 and TRBJ1-1; D might be TRBD1 (6 bases). The CDR3 covers 16 residues. V was shortened by 4 bases and J by 3 bases, with 19 bases between the two germline ends. Looked up from germline, CDR1 is SGHRS and CDR2 is YFSETQ.

The CDR3 region is CASTGTSGRNEQFF. In DNA, the CDR3 is TGTGCCTCGACAGGGACTAGCGGGAGAAATGAGCAGTTCTTC. The gene calls are TRBV30 and TRBJ2-1; 14 bases fit TRBD2. V lost 7 bases and J lost 7; bases outside the gene matches: 6. Germline assignment: CDR1 GTSNPN and CDR2 SVGIG (reference sequence). The CDR3 covers 14 residues.

The rearrangement uses TRBV28 and TRBJ1-2, with D possibly TRBD1 on 6 matching bases. Trimming left V 5 bases short and J 4 bases short, with 14 bases between. The CDR3 runs 14 residues. Germline CDR1 reads MDHEN; CDR2 reads SYDVKM. In DNA, the CDR3 is TGTGCCAGCAGTGACACAGGGTTGAGCTATGGCTACACCTTC. Protein: CASSDTGLSYGYTF.

This clone appeared a few times. V is TRBV4-1 and J is TRBJ2-4; 10 positions agree with TRBD2. Germline assignment: CDR1 MGHRA and CDR2 YSYEKL. CDR3 length: 16 amino acids. With V trimmed by 4 bases and J by 3 bases, 6 bases remained unmatched. CDR3 nucleotides: TGCGCCAGCAGCCGCCCAGGGACTAGCGTCAAAAACATTCAGTACTTC. This sequence encodes CASSRPGTSVKNIQYF.

CDR3 bases: TGTGCCAGCAGCTTAGGCAGGGGAGATGGCTACACCTTC. Its translation: CASSLGRGDGYTF. This chain connects TRBV7-2 to TRBJ1-2, with D possibly TRBD1 on 6 matching bases. Germline loops: CDR1 SGHTA, CDR2 FQGNSA. V lost 1 base to trimming and J lost 6 bases, with 9 bases between them. The CDR3 runs 13 residues. The whole variable domain, filled in from reference TRBV7-2 and TRBJ1-2, reads GAGVSQSPSNKVTEKGKDVELRCDPISGHTALYWYRQSLGQGLEFLIYFQGNSAPDKSGLPSDRFSAERTGGSVSTLTIQRTQQEDSAVYLCASSLGRGDGYTFGSGTRLTVV.

In the case of this clone: The junction departs from germline at one end; a sequencing error may be responsible. The chain combines TRBV7-3 with TRBJ2-1; 8 bases are shared with TRBD1. Germline V gives CDR1 SGHTA, CDR2 FQGTGA. The CDR3 extends over 16 amino acids. The CDR3 is CASSLTRDRSSNEQFF. The CDR3 coding sequence is TGTGCCAGCAGCTTAACCCGGGACAGGTCCTCCAATGAGCAGTTCTTC.

The gene calls are TRBV7-9 and TRBJ2-2; D is ambiguous. The CDR3 extends over 12 amino acids. Germline V CDR1 and CDR2: SEHNR, FQNEAQ (reference sequence). Trimming stripped 1 base from V and 9 bases from J, with 6 bases between. CDR3 region: CASSLDSRELFF. In DNA form, the CDR3 reads TGTGCCAGCAGCTTAGATAGCAGGGAGCTGTTTTTT.

This clone was counted between two and nine times. V and J are TRBV19 and TRBJ2-3; 12 nucleotides line up with TRBD2. The CDR3 sequence is 17 residues long. Germline assignment: CDR1 LNHDA and CDR2 SQIVND (reference sequence). The V and J ends lost 6 bases and 2 bases, in that order; junction bases with no gene match: 9. In DNA, the CDR3 is TGTGCCAGTAGCGGACTAGCGGGGAGCAGTCTCACAGATACGCAGTATTTT. This translates into CASSGLAGSSLTDTQYF.

The sample holds a few counts of this clone. The V gene is TRBV2, the J gene TRBJ2-2, with a possible D match to TRBD2 (6 bases). Germline V gene lookup returns CDR1 SNHLY and CDR2 FYNNEI. V was clipped by 5 bases and J by 4 bases, with 8 bases between them. The CDR3 has 13 residues. The CDR3 reads CASSIGGTGELFF. The DNA for the CDR3 is TGTGCCAGCAGTATCGGGGGCACCGGGGAGCTGTTTTTT.

This clone was counted between two and nine times. The genes are TRBV5-1 and TRBJ2-7; 9 nucleotides agree with TRBD1. Germline trimming cut 1 base from V and 1 base from J; bases unmatched to any gene: 3. CDR3 length equals 15 residues. From germline, CDR1 is SGHRS and CDR2 YFSETQ. The CDR3 DNA is TGCGCCAGCAGCTTGTCGACAGGGGGTTCCTACGAGCAGTACTTC. This sequence encodes CASSLSTGGSYEQYF. Full variable domain (rest looked up from reference TRBV5-1 and TRBJ2-7): KAGVTQTPRYLIKTRGQQVTLSCSPISGHRSVSWYQQTPGQGLQFLFEYFSETQRNKGNFPGRFSGRQFSNSRSEMNVSTLELGDSALYLCASSLSTGGSYEQYFGPGTRLTVT.

There are a few counts of this clone. CDR3 sequence: CASSFLGQGRETQYF. In DNA form, the CDR3 reads TGTGCCAGCAGCTTTTTGGGACAGGGCCGAGAGACCCAGTACTTC. The V call is TRBV7-2, the J call TRBJ2-5, with 9 bases lining up with TRBD1. CDR3 length: 15 amino acids. With V trimmed by 3 bases and J by 4 bases, 6 bases remained unmatched. The V gene's germline CDR1 is SGHTA and CDR2 FQGNSA.

The rearrangement joins TRBV7-3 to TRBJ2-7; TRBD2 agrees at 13 bases. J gave up 1 base and V 5 bases, and 2 bases lay outside the gene matches. The V gene's germline CDR1 is SGHTA and CDR2 FQGTGA. The CDR3 is 15 residues long. Written as DNA, the CDR3 is TGTGCCAGCAGCATACTAGCGGGAGGGTCCTACGAGCAGTACTTC. Amino acids: CASSILAGGSYEQYF.